This passage covers 6 T cell receptor beta chains from one sample sequenced in a study of cytomegalovirus exposure and HLA in healthy donors. The PCR was carried out with 60 Vbeta primers and 13 Jbeta primers. Here immunoSEQ multiplex PCR was the method, and the copy in TCRdb shows in-frame clones only, minus some. The sample holds roughly 130,000 clones, approximately 80% seen once. The specimen sequenced was PBMCs. These receptors were taken from a man aged 30 to 39 in good health and CMV-seronegative.

The rearrangement uses TRBV6-5 and TRBJ2-5; maybe TRBD2 (5 bases). V lost 6 bases and J lost 5, with 16 bases in between. CDR3 length: 14 amino acids. Germline CDR1 and CDR2: MNHEY and SVGAGI. Written as DNA, the CDR3 is TGTGCCAGCAGCCCCGGGCTAGCTTTCGAGACCCAGTACTTC. Protein sequence: CASSPGLAFETQYF.

This clone came up once. The chain is built from TRBV5-5 and TRBJ2-5, with 11 bases identical to TRBD1. J was trimmed by 4 bases and V by 4 bases; bases with no gene match: 12. CDR3 length: 17 amino acids. Per germline, CDR1 SGHKS and CDR2 YYEKEE (reference sequence). For the CDR3, the DNA is TGTGCCAGCAGCCCAGGGGGGACAGGGGGAGGTTTAGAGACCCAGTACTTC. Translation: CASSPGGTGGGLETQYF.

The rearrangement joins TRBV5-4 to TRBJ2-5, with 8 bases lining up with TRBD1. V dropped 4 bases and J dropped 3; count of bases not matched to a gene: 2. The length of the CDR3 is 13 residues. CDR1 and CDR2 (germline): SGHNT, YYREEE (reference sequence). The CDR3 nucleotides are TGTGCCAGCAGCATGACAGGGGAAGAGACCCAGTACTTC. Translating it yields CASSMTGEETQYF. The full variable domain, with the rest looked up from reference TRBV5-4 and TRBJ2-5, is ETGVTQSPTHLIKTRGQQVTLRCSSQSGHNTVSWYQQALGQGPQFIFQYYREEENGRGNFPPRFSGLQFPNYSSELNVNALELDDSALYLCASSMTGEETQYFGPGTRLLVL.

In this sample, this clone turned up a few times. V usage is TRBV6-1 and J usage is TRBJ1-1; maybe TRBD1 (5 bases). V dropped 6 bases and J dropped 5 bases, with 13 bases sitting between them. The CDR3 is made up of 13 amino acids. Germline assignment: CDR1 MNHNS and CDR2 SASEGT. In DNA form, the CDR3 reads TGTGCCAGCAGAAGAACGGGGGGGACTGAAGCTTTCTTT. It translates to CASRRTGGTEAFF.

The chain links TRBV7-8 to TRBJ2-1, with D possibly TRBD1 on 5 matching bases. Looked up from germline, CDR1 is SGHVS and CDR2 is FQNEAQ. This CDR3 comprises 15 residues. The V and J ends lost 5 bases and 2 bases respectively, with 13 bases between them. The chain's CDR3 is CASSPDARAYNEQFF. In DNA, the CDR3 is TGTGCCAGCAGCCCGGACGCCAGGGCCTACAATGAGCAGTTCTTC.

This rearrangement joins TRBV29-1 to TRBJ2-1, with D perhaps matching TRBD2 (5 bases). The CDR3 is made up of 13 amino acids. V lost 4 bases to trimming and J lost 5 bases, with 12 bases between them. Per germline, CDR1 SQVTM and CDR2 ANQGSEA. This chain's CDR3 is CSVAQRKNNEQFF. CDR3 bases: TGCAGCGTTGCCCAGCGGAAGAACAATGAGCAGTTCTTC.